This T cell receptor beta chain was retrieved from a study of T cells after yellow fever vaccination. TCRdb analysed the 5' RACE reads with MiXCR anew, one entry per CDR3 protein. This table holds hundreds of thousands of distinct CDR3 sequences, under 25% found once. J lost 3 bases, V lost 8 bases, and 11 bases had no gene match. The CDR3 runs 18 residues. Germline V lookup: CDR1 SNHLY, CDR2 FYNNEI. The chain uses TRBV2 and TRBJ2-3, with 16 nucleotides matching TRBD2. Sequenced here: PBMCs, sampled 15 days after the yellow fever booster vaccination. This sequence was found in a man aged 25-45 years who received the YFV17D yellow fever vaccine. CDR3 DNA: TGTGCCAGCCCCACCGCGGGACTAGCGGGAGGGTTTACAGATACGCAGTATTTT. It encodes CASPTAGLAGGFTDTQYF.